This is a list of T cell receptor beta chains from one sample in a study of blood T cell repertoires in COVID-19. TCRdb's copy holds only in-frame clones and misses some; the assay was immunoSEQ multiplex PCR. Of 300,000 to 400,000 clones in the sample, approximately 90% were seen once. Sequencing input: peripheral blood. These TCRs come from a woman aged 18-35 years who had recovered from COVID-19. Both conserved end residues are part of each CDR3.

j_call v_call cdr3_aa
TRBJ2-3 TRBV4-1 CASSQVYGTDTQYF
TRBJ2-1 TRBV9 CASSVRLAGYNEQFF
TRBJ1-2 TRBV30 CAWSVTGSHYGYTF
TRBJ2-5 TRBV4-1 CASSQVGISSRKETQYF
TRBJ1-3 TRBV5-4 CASSLTGVVSGNTIYF
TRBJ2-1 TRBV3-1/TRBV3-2 CASSRGTSDFSEQFF
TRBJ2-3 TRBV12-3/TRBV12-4 CASSPSRVKQYF
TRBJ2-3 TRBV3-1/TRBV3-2 CASSRLDRGIADTQYF
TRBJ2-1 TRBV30 CAWGTGLSEQFF
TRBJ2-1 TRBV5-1 CASSLVLAGRAYNEQFF
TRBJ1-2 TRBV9 CASSVGGTAYYGYTF
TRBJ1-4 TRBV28 CAINRPGSGEKLFF
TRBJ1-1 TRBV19 CASSIGQGVATEAFF
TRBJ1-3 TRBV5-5 CASSLAGSGNTIYF
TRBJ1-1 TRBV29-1 CSVGSQGWTEAFF
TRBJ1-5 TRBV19 CASSPWGPRDNQPQHF
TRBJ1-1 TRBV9 CASSVDPGLNTEAFF
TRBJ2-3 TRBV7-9 CASSSRTSGRFPDTDTQYF
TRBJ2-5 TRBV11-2 CASRRGSGFQETQYF
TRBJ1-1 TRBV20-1 CSASYRNTEAFF
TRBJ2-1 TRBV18 CASSPGRTSGSDNEQFF
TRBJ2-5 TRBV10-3 CAISEGGSSVTQYF
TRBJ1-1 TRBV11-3 CASSLGSFWTGGNTEAFF
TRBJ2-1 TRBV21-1 CASSRRGQENEQFF
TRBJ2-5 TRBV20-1 CSASDRVGETQYF
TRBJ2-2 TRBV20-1 CSASSAGLTGELFF
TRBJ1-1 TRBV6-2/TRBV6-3 CASSYSLRAPMNTEAFF
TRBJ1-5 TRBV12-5 CASGSGTFGQPQHF
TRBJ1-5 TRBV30 CAWSVTVNQPQHF
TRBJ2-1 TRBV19 CASSPTPGFAGARGNEQFF
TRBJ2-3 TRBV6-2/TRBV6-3 CASSPFRGRETSGRRMDTQYF
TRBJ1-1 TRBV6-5 CASLRTGSTEAFF
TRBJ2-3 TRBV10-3 CAIKLAGAIDTQYF
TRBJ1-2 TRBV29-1 CSVGWGQGNYGYTF
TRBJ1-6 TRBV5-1 CASSYGQGSPLHF
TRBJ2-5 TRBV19 CASRKSGGGETQYF
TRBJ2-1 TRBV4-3 CASSQDITGWYNEQFF
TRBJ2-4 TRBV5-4 CASTLDRGAKNIQYF
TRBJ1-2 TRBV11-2 CASSFPGTGEAGYTF
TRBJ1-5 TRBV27 CASSFISGYNQPQHF
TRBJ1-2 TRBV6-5 CASSRDRRNYGYTF
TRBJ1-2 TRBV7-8 CASSSQGQGPTTPYGYTF
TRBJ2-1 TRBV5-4 CASSRPDDSYNEQFF
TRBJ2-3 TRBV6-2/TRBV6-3 CASSALAGGTDTQYF
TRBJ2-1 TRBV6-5 CASSETSGRQDEQFF
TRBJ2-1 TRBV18 CASSPLGLAGEGEQFF
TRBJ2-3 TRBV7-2 CASSRGWADTQYF